A selection of T cell receptor beta chains follows, all from one sample in a study of cytotoxic CD8 clonotypes in ibrutinib-treated CLL. Some clones are missing from TCRdb's copy, which holds only in-frame ones; the method was immunoSEQ multiplex PCR. The data show about 140,000 clones, 70% to 85% seen once. This material consisted of PBMCs, taken after 12 months of ibrutinib treatment. These receptors all stem from a human donor with chronic lymphocytic leukemia. Each CDR3 is given with its conserved first and last residue. The order of the fields is CDR3 protein, CDR3 DNA, J gene, clone size, V gene, D gene. A D gene is named only where the DNA matches it firmly. Rows may omit the clone size; those that give it use once, few, many or a size class.

CDR3aa: CASSVLNQPQHF; CDR3nt: TGTGCCAGCAGTGTTCTTAATCAGCCCCAGCATTTT; j_gene: TRBJ1-5; abundance: -; v_gene: TRBV6-1; d_gene: -
CDR3aa: CSAGREADTQYF; CDR3nt: TGCAGCGCAGGCCGGGAAGCAGATACGCAGTATTTT; j_gene: TRBJ2-3; abundance: -; v_gene: TRBV29-1; d_gene: -
CDR3aa: CASRRDLYGYTF; CDR3nt: TGTGCCAGCAGGAGAGACCTATATGGCTACACCTTC; j_gene: TRBJ1-2; abundance: -; v_gene: TRBV28; d_gene: -
CDR3aa: CASSETLGQSSYNEQFF; CDR3nt: TGTGCCAGCAGCGAAACTTTGGGACAGAGCTCCTACAATGAGCAGTTCTTC; j_gene: TRBJ2-1; abundance: -; v_gene: TRBV6-1; d_gene: TRBD1
CDR3aa: CATGGGQNTGELFF; CDR3nt: TGTGCCACCGGCGGGGGGCAGAACACCGGGGAGCTGTTTTTT; j_gene: TRBJ2-2; abundance: -; v_gene: TRBV28; d_gene: TRBD2
CDR3aa: CASSELGTGGYGYTF; CDR3nt: TGTGCCAGCAGTGAGCTCGGGACAGGGGGCTATGGCTACACCTTC; j_gene: TRBJ1-2; abundance: -; v_gene: TRBV6-1; d_gene: TRBD1
CDR3aa: CASSGTDYGYTF; CDR3nt: TGTGCCAGCTCCGGGACCGACTATGGCTACACCTTC; j_gene: TRBJ1-2; abundance: -; v_gene: TRBV28; d_gene: -
CDR3aa: CASRLGFSPLHF; CDR3nt: TGTGCCAGCAGACTAGGGTTCTCACCCCTCCACTTT; j_gene: TRBJ1-6; abundance: -; v_gene: TRBV7-9; d_gene: -
CDR3aa: CASSSPPQGMNTEAFF; CDR3nt: TGTGCCAGCAGCTCACCTCCACAGGGAATGAACACTGAAGCTTTCTTT; j_gene: TRBJ1-1; abundance: once; v_gene: TRBV28; d_gene: -
CDR3aa: CASSLGGGYYGYTF; CDR3nt: TGCGCCAGCAGCTTGGGTGGAGGCTACTATGGCTACACCTTC; j_gene: TRBJ1-2; abundance: -; v_gene: TRBV5-1; d_gene: -
CDR3aa: CASSWGLTYEQYF; CDR3nt: TGTGCCAGCAGCTGGGGACTGACCTACGAGCAGTACTTC; j_gene: TRBJ2-7; abundance: few; v_gene: TRBV11-2; d_gene: -
CDR3aa: CASSSGGTSGHNEQFF; CDR3nt: TGTGCCAGCAGCTCGGGGGGGACTAGCGGCCACAATGAGCAGTTCTTC; j_gene: TRBJ2-1; abundance: -; v_gene: TRBV7-3; d_gene: TRBD2
CDR3aa: CASSQNLVPYSGANVLTF; CDR3nt: TGCGCCAGCAGCCAAAATTTAGTACCTTACTCTGGGGCCAACGTCCTGACTTTC; j_gene: TRBJ2-6; abundance: few; v_gene: TRBV4-1; d_gene: -
CDR3aa: CATSGDTDTQYF; CDR3nt: TGTGCCACCAGCGGGGACACAGATACGCAGTATTTT; j_gene: TRBJ2-3; abundance: -; v_gene: TRBV2; d_gene: TRBD2
CDR3aa: CASSVGGSGNTIYF; CDR3nt: TGTGCCAGCAGCGTAGGGGGATCTGGAAACACCATATATTTT; j_gene: TRBJ1-3; abundance: few; v_gene: TRBV13; d_gene: -
CDR3aa: CASSLVQGAGETQYF; CDR3nt: TGCGCCAGCAGCTTGGTGCAGGGGGCGGGAGAGACCCAGTACTTC; j_gene: TRBJ2-5; abundance: -; v_gene: TRBV5-1; d_gene: TRBD1
CDR3aa: CAWREPGNTIYF; CDR3nt: TGTGCCTGGAGGGAGCCAGGAAACACCATATATTTT; j_gene: TRBJ1-3; abundance: -; v_gene: TRBV30; d_gene: -
CDR3aa: CASSQGSSLNTEAFF; CDR3nt: TGCGCCAGCAGCCAAGGATCCAGCCTGAACACTGAAGCTTTCTTT; j_gene: TRBJ1-1; abundance: few; v_gene: TRBV4-1; d_gene: -
CDR3aa: CASSRIDGNTEAFF; CDR3nt: TGTGCCAGCTCACGTATCGACGGTAACACTGAAGCTTTCTTT; j_gene: TRBJ1-1; abundance: -; v_gene: TRBV18; d_gene: -
CDR3aa: CASSQGADRSTYEQYF; CDR3nt: TGCGCCAGCAGCCAAGGCGCAGACAGGTCCACCTACGAGCAGTACTTC; j_gene: TRBJ2-7; abundance: -; v_gene: TRBV4-1; d_gene: -
CDR3aa: CSVRGSGGSTDTQYF; CDR3nt: TGCAGCGTCCGGGGGAGCGGGGGGAGCACAGATACGCAGTATTTT; j_gene: TRBJ2-3; abundance: -; v_gene: TRBV29-1; d_gene: TRBD2
CDR3aa: CASSLRTSGGTSTDTQYF; CDR3nt: TGTGCCAGCAGCCTACGGACTAGCGGGGGGACTAGCACAGATACGCAGTATTTT; j_gene: TRBJ2-3; abundance: -; v_gene: TRBV13; d_gene: TRBD2
CDR3aa: CAWSLLEEGYGYTF; CDR3nt: TGTGCCTGGAGTCTGTTGGAGGAAGGCTATGGCTACACCTTC; j_gene: TRBJ1-2; abundance: -; v_gene: TRBV30; d_gene: -
CDR3aa: CASSPDRQLQETQYF; CDR3nt: TGTGCCAGCAGTCCGGACAGGCAACTACAAGAGACCCAGTACTTC; j_gene: TRBJ2-5; abundance: -; v_gene: TRBV28; d_gene: TRBD1
CDR3aa: CASSPRAGDTSYEQYF; CDR3nt: TGCGCCAGCAGCCCCAGAGCGGGGGATACCTCCTACGAGCAGTACTTC; j_gene: TRBJ2-7; abundance: -; v_gene: TRBV5-1; d_gene: TRBD2
CDR3aa: CATTPTGQAISGANVLTF; CDR3nt: TGTGCCACTACCCCCACCGGACAGGCGATCTCTGGGGCCAACGTCCTGACTTTC; j_gene: TRBJ2-6; abundance: -; v_gene: TRBV28; d_gene: TRBD1
CDR3aa: CASSVAGTTNEQFF; CDR3nt: TGTGCCAGCAGCGTAGCCGGGACCACCAATGAGCAGTTCTTC; j_gene: TRBJ2-1; abundance: once; v_gene: TRBV9; d_gene: -
CDR3aa: CASSQEGGTGPGELFF; CDR3nt: TGTGCCAGCAGCCAAGAAGGCGGGACTGGACCAGGGGAACTGTTTTTT; j_gene: TRBJ1-4; abundance: -; v_gene: TRBV4-2; d_gene: -
CDR3aa: CASSLGRISGANVLTF; CDR3nt: TGTGCCAGCTCCCTGGGACGTATCTCTGGGGCCAACGTCCTGACTTTC; j_gene: TRBJ2-6; abundance: -; v_gene: TRBV18; d_gene: -